The entry below describes one T cell receptor (beta chain). How the authors handled the data: Amplified reference gene primers provided the basis for estimating nucleated cell counts. TCRdb keeps only in-frame clones here, not all; method: immunoSEQ multiplex PCR. V and J calls and clone size come straight from that table; D and trimming were deduced from the DNA. Of roughly 200,000 clones listed, roughly 84% are singletons. This entry is derived from a study of blood T cell repertoires in COVID-19. The length of the CDR3 is 14 residues. Trimming left V 5 bases short and J 7 bases short, with 15 bases between. Germline lookup yields CDR1 MDHEN and CDR2 SYDVKM.

The clonotype was recovered from a woman in her forties who had recovered from COVID-19. This chain links TRBV28 with TRBJ1-5; TRBD1 is a possible D gene (5 bases). The sequencing input was peripheral blood. The CDR3 DNA follows: TGTGCCAGCAGTGGACATCAAGGTCGGCAGCCCCAGCATTTT. Encoded protein: CASSGHQGRQPQHF.